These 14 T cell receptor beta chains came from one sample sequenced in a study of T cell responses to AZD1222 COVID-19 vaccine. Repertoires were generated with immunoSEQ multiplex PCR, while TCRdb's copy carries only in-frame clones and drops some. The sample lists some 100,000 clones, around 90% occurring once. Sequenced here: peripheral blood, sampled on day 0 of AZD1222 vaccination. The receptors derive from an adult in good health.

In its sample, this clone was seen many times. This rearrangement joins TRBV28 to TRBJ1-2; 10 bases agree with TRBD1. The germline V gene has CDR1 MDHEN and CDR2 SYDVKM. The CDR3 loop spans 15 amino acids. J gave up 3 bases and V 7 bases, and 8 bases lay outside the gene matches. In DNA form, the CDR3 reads TGTGCCAGCACCAAGGGGACAGGGGTATACTATGGCTACACCTTC. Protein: CASTKGTGVYYGYTF.

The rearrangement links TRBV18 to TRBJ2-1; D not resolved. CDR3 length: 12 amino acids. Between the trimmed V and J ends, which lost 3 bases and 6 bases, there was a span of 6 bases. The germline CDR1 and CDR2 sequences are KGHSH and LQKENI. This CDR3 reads CASSPGANEQFF. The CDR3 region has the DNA TGTGCCAGCTCACCCGGCGCCAATGAGCAGTTCTTC.

This chain's CDR3 is CASSLVGGVSGYTF. CDR3 in DNA: TGTGCCAGCAGCTTAGTAGGTGGGGTTTCCGGCTACACCTTC. The V and J genes are TRBV11-2 and TRBJ1-2; D unresolved. Between the trimmed V and J ends, which lost 1 base and 8 bases, there was a span of 14 bases. This CDR3 region has 14 residues. Germline V gives CDR1 SGHAT, CDR2 FQNNGV.

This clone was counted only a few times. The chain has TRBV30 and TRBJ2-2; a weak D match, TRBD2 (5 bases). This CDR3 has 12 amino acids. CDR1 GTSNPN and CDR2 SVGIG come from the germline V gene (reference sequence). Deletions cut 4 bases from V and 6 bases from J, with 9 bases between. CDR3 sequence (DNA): TGTGCCTGGACCCTAGCACCCGGGGAGCTGTTTTTT. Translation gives CAWTLAPGELFF.

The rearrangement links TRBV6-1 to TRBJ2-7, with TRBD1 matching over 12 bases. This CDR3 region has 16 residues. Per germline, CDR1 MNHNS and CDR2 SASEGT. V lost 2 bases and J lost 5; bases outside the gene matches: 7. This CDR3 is CASSEWGQGARNEQYF. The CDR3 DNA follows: TGTGCCAGCAGTGAATGGGGACAGGGGGCGCGTAACGAGCAGTACTTC.

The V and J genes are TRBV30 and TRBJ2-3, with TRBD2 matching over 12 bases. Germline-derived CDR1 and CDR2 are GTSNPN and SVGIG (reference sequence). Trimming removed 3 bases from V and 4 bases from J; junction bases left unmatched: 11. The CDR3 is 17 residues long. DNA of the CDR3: TGTGCCTGGAGCTTTTCTTTGACTAGCGGGAGTCCAGATACGCAGTATTTT. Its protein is CAWSFSLTSGSPDTQYF.

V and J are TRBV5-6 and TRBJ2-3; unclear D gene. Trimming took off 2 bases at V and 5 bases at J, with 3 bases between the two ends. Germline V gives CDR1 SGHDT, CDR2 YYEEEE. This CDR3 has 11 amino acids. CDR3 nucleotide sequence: TGTGCCAGCAGCTTAGGAGATACGCAGTATTTT. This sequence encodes CASSLGDTQYF.

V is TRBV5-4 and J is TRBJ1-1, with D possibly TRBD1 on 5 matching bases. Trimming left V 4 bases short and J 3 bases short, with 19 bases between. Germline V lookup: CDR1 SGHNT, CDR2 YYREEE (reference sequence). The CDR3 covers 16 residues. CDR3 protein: CASSRTSGLLYTEAFF. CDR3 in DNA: TGTGCCAGCAGCCGGACCTCGGGACTACTCTACACTGAAGCTTTCTTT.

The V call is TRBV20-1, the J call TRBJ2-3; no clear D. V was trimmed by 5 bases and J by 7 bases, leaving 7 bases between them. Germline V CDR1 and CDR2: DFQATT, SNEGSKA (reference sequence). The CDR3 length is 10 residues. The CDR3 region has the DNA TGCAGTGCTTATAATAATACGCAGTATTTT. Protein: CSAYNNTQYF.

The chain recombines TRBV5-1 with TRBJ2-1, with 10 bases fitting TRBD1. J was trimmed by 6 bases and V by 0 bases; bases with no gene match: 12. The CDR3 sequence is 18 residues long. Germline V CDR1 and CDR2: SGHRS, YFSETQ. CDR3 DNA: TGCGCCAGCAGCTTGGGGACAGGGGGTACCGCTCGTTTCAATGAGCAGTTCTTC. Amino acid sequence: CASSLGTGGTARFNEQFF.

CDR3 region: CASSVGYEQFF. The CDR3 DNA follows: TGTGCCAGCAGCGTTGGCTATGAGCAGTTCTTC. V and J are TRBV7-9 and TRBJ2-1; D gene ambiguous. This CDR3 contains 11 residues. Germline CDR1 reads SEHNR; CDR2 reads FQNEAQ (reference sequence). V lost 5 bases and J 8 bases, leaving 7 bases between the germline ends.

CDR3 nucleotide sequence: TGTGCCAGCAGTGATTCTGCTCGGGTCGAGCAGTACTTC. It codes for CASSDSARVEQYF. J is TRBJ2-7 and V is TRBV6-1; no firm D call. The germline V gene encodes CDR1 MNHNS and CDR2 SASEGT. The V end lost 3 bases, the J end lost 6 bases, and 12 bases lay between the germline ends. This CDR3 region has 13 residues.

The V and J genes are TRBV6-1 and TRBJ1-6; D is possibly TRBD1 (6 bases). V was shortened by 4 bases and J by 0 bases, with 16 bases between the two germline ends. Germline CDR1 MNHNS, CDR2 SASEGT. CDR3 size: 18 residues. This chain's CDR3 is CASSARQVRSSYNSPLHF. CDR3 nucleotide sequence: TGTGCCAGCAGTGCCCGACAGGTCCGGAGCTCCTATAATTCACCCCTCCACTTT.

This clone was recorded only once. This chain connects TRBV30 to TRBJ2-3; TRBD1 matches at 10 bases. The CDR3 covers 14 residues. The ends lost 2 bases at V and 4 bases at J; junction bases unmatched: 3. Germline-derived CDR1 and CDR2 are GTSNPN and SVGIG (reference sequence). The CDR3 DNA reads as TGTGCCTGGAGTCGAGGACAGGGGGCAGATACGCAGTATTTT. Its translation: CAWSRGQGADTQYF. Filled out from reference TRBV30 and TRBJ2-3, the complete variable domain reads SQTIHQWPATLVQPVGSPLSLECTVEGTSNPNLYWYRQAAGRGLQLLFYSVGIGQISSEVPQNLSASRPQDRQFILSSKKLLLSDSGFYLCAWSRGQGADTQYFGPGTRLTVL.